This T cell receptor beta chain was recovered during a study of OX40 agonist ivuxolimab in advanced cancers. Study context: Dose-escalation patients were diagnosed with hepatocellular carcinoma, melanoma, renal cell cancer or head and neck cancer. Partial responses occurred in three patients (one hepatocellular carcinoma, two cutaneous melanoma).

Profiling relied on immunoSEQ multiplex PCR, and the TCRdb table lists in-frame clones only, not all of them. The table lists tens of thousands of clones, 90% to 95% of them singletons. The CDR3 covers 15 residues. The V gene's germline CDR1 is SGHDT and CDR2 YYEEEE. Trimming removed 5 bases from V and 4 bases from J; junction bases left unmatched: 5. This clonotype was obtained from an adult with an advanced solid tumor such as melanoma, head and neck, liver or kidney cancer. Sequencing used CD4+ or CD8+ T cells sorted from blood, obtained in a trial of the OX40 agonist ivuxolimab. The rearrangement uses TRBV5-6 and TRBJ1-6; 8 nucleotides agree with TRBD1. The CDR3 nucleotides read TGTGCCAGCAGACCTCGGACAGGGTATAATTCACCCCTCCACTTT. It codes for CASRPRTGYNSPLHF. Together with reference TRBV5-6 and TRBJ1-6, the CDR3 gives the full variable domain: DAGVTQSPTHLIKTRGQQVTLRCSPKSGHDTVSWYQQALGQGPQFIFQYYEEEERQRGNFPDRFSGHQFPNYSSELNVNALLLGDSALYLCASRPRTGYNSPLHFGNGTRLTVT.